This T cell receptor beta chain was identified in a study of T cells in Graves' hyperthyroidism and ophthalmopathy (dated by TCRdb to about 2019). Background for the entire study: Peripheral blood samples were taken at the time of initial diagnosis, prior to any treatment. TCR Vbeta CDR3 sequencing of roughly 140 peripheral blood samples (over 40 ophthalmopathy, under 80 hyperthyroidism and some 17 progressor patients) is reported in the paper. Once sampling was done, hyperthyroidism patients were given methimazole at a starting dose of 30 mg daily, whereas ophthalmopathy patients were given high-dose intravenous methylprednisolone. The approximately 97 discovery patients were randomly divided into training and test sets at a 7:3 ratio. Prospective prediction of ophthalmopathy was tested in an independent validation cohort of 18 to 20 hyperthyroidism patients and 15 to 17 patients who later progressed to ophthalmopathy. The study also compared thyroid tissue and blood T-cell repertoires from more than 5 Graves' hyperthyroidism patients. To identify TCR V-J signatures that set the groups apart, the researchers used a discovery cohort of about a hundred patients, made up of under 50 with Graves' ophthalmopathy and about 60 with stable Graves' hyperthyroidism. Beyond this particular receptor, the publication reports: In cross-validation, a model built on a 13 V-J signature told ophthalmopathy apart from stable hyperthyroidism with approximately 90% sensitivity and about 81% specificity, and in testing the same model reached 80%/75%. In validation, progression to ophthalmopathy was predicted by the model with roughly 69% sensitivity and just over 72% specificity, a median of about 6.8 months before onset. Sample size was not statistically predetermined, and blinding of investigators to group allocation was not performed. Most expanded thyroid clonotypes (frequency above 0.001) were also detected in blood, suggesting blood repertoires may reflect thyroid immune responses.

About this clonotype: What antigen it recognizes has not been identified. No base quality information exists; no much larger clone differs at one position.

Ophthalmopathy patients had moderately to severely active disease, Clinical Activity Score of at least 3, NOSPECS grade of at least 4, and duration under 3 months. Exclusion was applied to patients with uncontrolled infections, other autoimmune diseases, pregnancy or lactation. Diagnoses relied on clinical symptoms, serum thyroxine and TRAb, thyroid ultrasound and orbital computed tomography. Ficoll-Paque density gradient centrifugation was used to isolate PBMCs from 8 to 10 ml of fresh peripheral blood. Total RNA was extracted with Trizol reagent, and quality was checked on an Agilent 2100 Bioanalyzer. The TCR beta CDR3 regions were amplified from the RNA transcripts. The first round of RT-PCR for the TCR CDR3 was performed with the HTBI primer set and the Qiagen OneStep RT-PCR kit. A second multiplex PCR round built the libraries, followed by size selection and purification. Sequencing of the libraries was done on an Illumina HiSeq2000 using paired-end 100 bp reads. In the original analysis: Raw data were processed with SOAPnuke, discarding reads with adapters, uncalled bases, mean Phred below 15, or no exact constant-primer or identifier match. COPE v1.2.5 was used to merge high-quality paired reads, and clonotypes were defined as unique nucleotide sequences. MiTCR v1.1 was used to align the clonotypes against IMGT TRBV, TRBD and TRBJ reference segments. Analysis was restricted to V-J combinations with a frequency above 0.0001, which covered roughly 99% of repertoires. The TCS score was defined as F50 (clonal expansion) divided by E x V (chaos), with BLOSUM62-based TCRdist calculated between CDR3 peptides within each V-J. Welch's t-statistics and random forest reduced 500 to 550 V-J features to 10 to 15, which were used in a naive Bayes classifier (R e1071). Starting from the raw public reads, TCRdb applied fastp trimming at Q25, assembled clones with MiXCR and retained in-frame beta chains. Records with the same CDR3 protein are collapsed into one entry carrying the most frequent genes and DNA. The authors' filters were not applied to this entry. The sample table records about 600,000 distinct CDR3 sequences; roughly 16% of these occur just once. The top ten hold roughly 3.5% of the sample.

V drops 3 bases and J drops 7 bases, leaving 12 bases in between. As encoded in the germline V gene (reference sequence), CDR1 is LNHDA while CDR2 is SQIVND. The CDR3 contains 14 residues, cysteine and phenylalanine counted. Only CDR3 DNA is held: 42 bases, read in frame from base 1. The sequenced material came from blood. The sequence links TRBV19 to TRBJ2-2; a weak D assignment points to TRBD1 (5 bases agree). This TCR derives from a woman aged 40 to 50 with Graves' ophthalmopathy. The CDR3 region: CASSIRQMGGELFF. The nucleotides are TGTGCCAGTAGTATTCGACAGATGGGCGGGGAGCTGTTTTTT.